The 18 T cell receptor beta chains presented below share a single source sample, sequenced in a study of OX40 agonist ivuxolimab in advanced cancers. Clones were read by immunoSEQ multiplex PCR, and TCRdb kept only the in-frame ones, dropping some. The data show 55,000 to 60,000 clones, around four fifths seen once. The sample was CD4+ or CD8+ T cells sorted from blood, taken in a trial of the OX40 agonist ivuxolimab. These receptors all stem from an adult with an advanced solid tumor such as melanoma, head and neck, liver or kidney cancer.

This clone was recorded a few times. This chain links TRBV21-1 with TRBJ2-1; the D segment call TRBD1 is taken from the table without a DNA check. TRBV21-1 is described as a pseudogene. The CDR3 loop spans 14 amino acids. CDR3 protein: CASSKADIYNEQFF. The CDR3 nucleotides are TGTGCCAGCAGCAAGGCGGACATCTACAATGAGCAGTTCTTC.

The chain joins TRBV2 to TRBJ1-1; 12 positions agree with TRBD1. CDR1 is SNHLY, CDR2 FYNNEI, per germline. The CDR3 sequence is 14 residues long. The J segment lost 7 bases and the V segment lost 7 bases, leaving 7 bases of the junction unmatched. The CDR3, as DNA: TGTGCCAGCAAGGGACAGGGGGCGCGAAGTGAAGCTTTCTTT. It encodes CASKGQGARSEAFF. The whole variable domain, filled in from reference TRBV2 and TRBJ1-1, reads EPEVTQTPSHQVTQMGQEVILRCVPISNHLYFYWYRQILGQKVEFLVSFYNNEISEKSEIFDDQFSVERPDGSNFTLKIRSTKLEDSAMYFCASKGQGARSEAFFGQGTRLTVV.

This clone was recorded once. This chain uses TRBV5-4 with TRBJ2-1; D assignment may be TRBD1 or TRBD2 (5 bases each). V was cut by 4 bases and J by 3 bases, with 14 bases left in between. CDR1 is SGHNT and CDR2 is YYREEE in the germline V gene (reference sequence). The CDR3 sequence is 15 residues long. CDR3 sequence: CASSPGTNLYNEQFF. The CDR3 DNA reads TGTGCCAGCAGCCCGGGGACGAACCTCTACAATGAGCAGTTCTTC.

The rearrangement links TRBV19 to TRBJ2-3; 8 bases agree with TRBD1. Trimming removed 5 bases from V and 3 bases from J; junction bases left unmatched: 4. The germline CDR1 and CDR2 sequences are LNHDA and SQIVND (reference sequence). CDR3 size: 14 residues. The CDR3 DNA follows: TGTGCCAGTAGTGGACGACAGGGGACAGATACGCAGTATTTT. It yields the protein CASSGRQGTDTQYF. Full variable domain (rest looked up from reference TRBV19 and TRBJ2-3): DGGITQSPKYLFRKEGQNVTLSCEQNLNHDAMYWYRQDPGQGLRLIYYSQIVNDFQKGDIAEGYSVSREKKESFPLTVTSAQKNPTAFYLCASSGRQGTDTQYFGPGTRLTVL.

The chain links TRBV5-1 to TRBJ2-1, with 10 positions matching TRBD2. The CDR3 totals 16 residues. Germline V CDR1 and CDR2: SGHRS, YFSETQ. Trimming removed 3 bases from V and 2 bases from J; junction bases left unmatched: 5. This CDR3 reads CASSSHTSGTYNEQFF. CDR3 DNA sequence: TGCGCCAGCAGCTCCCATACTAGCGGGACCTACAATGAGCAGTTCTTC.

The chain has TRBV27 and TRBJ1-5, with D possibly being TRBD1 (6 bases). The CDR3 length is 15 residues. Looked up from germline, CDR1 is MNHEY and CDR2 is SMNVEV (reference sequence). Trimming pared 5 bases from V and 3 bases from J, leaving 14 bases between. In DNA form, the CDR3 reads TGTGCCAGCAGTAGAGAGACAGGACTCAATCAGCCCCAGCATTTT. This sequence encodes CASSRETGLNQPQHF.

The rearrangement uses TRBV18 and TRBJ1-2; TRBD1 is a possible D gene (5 bases). The CDR3 length is 17 residues. Germline V gene data show CDR1 as KGHSH and CDR2 as LQKENI. V dropped 2 bases and J dropped 5 bases, with 21 bases sitting between them. The DNA for the CDR3 is TGTGCCAGCTCACCAGCCGGTAGTTCGCAGGGAATATATGGCTACACCTTC. Its translation: CASSPAGSSQGIYGYTF.

This chain joins TRBV19 and TRBJ2-5; 9 bases are a match to TRBD2. Germline trimming cut 5 bases from V and 2 bases from J; bases unmatched to any gene: 12. Per germline, CDR1 LNHDA and CDR2 SQIVND (reference sequence). This CDR3 is 17 amino acids long. CDR3: CASSGLAGWEGQETQYF. Written as DNA, the CDR3 is TGTGCCAGTAGTGGGCTAGCGGGATGGGAAGGACAAGAGACCCAGTACTTC.

The chain combines TRBV5-4 with TRBJ1-4, with 9 positions matching TRBD1. Germline trimming cut 0 bases from V and 4 bases from J; bases unmatched to any gene: 4. This CDR3 is 16 amino acids long. In germline, CDR1 is SGHNT, CDR2 YYREEE (reference sequence). The CDR3 reads CASSLGGQGINEKLFF. CDR3 nucleotide sequence: TGTGCCAGCAGCTTGGGGGGACAGGGAATTAATGAAAAACTGTTTTTT.

The gene calls are TRBV6-5 and TRBJ1-1; D not resolved. V was trimmed by 1 base and J by 0 bases, leaving 3 bases between them. This CDR3 is 13 amino acids long. Germline values: CDR1 MNHEY, CDR2 SVGAGI. CDR3 protein: CASSYFLNTEAFF. The CDR3 DNA reads as TGTGCCAGCAGTTACTTTTTGAACACTGAAGCTTTCTTT.

V is TRBV6-4 and J is TRBJ2-7, with TRBD2 matching over 14 bases. Trimming at V came to 5 bases and at J to 4 bases, leaving 4 bases not matched to a gene. Germline V gene lookup returns CDR1 MRHNA and CDR2 SNTAGT. There are 15 residues in the CDR3. The CDR3 DNA reads TGTGCCAGCAGTAGGGGACTAGCGGGAGCTTACGAGCAGTACTTC. It translates to CASSRGLAGAYEQYF.

This chain connects TRBV28 to TRBJ2-7; D remains ambiguous. Germline assignment: CDR1 MDHEN and CDR2 SYDVKM. V lost 7 bases and J lost 3, with 10 bases in between. The length of the CDR3 is 12 residues. This chain's CDR3 is CASKNQYYEQYF. CDR3 nucleotide sequence: TGTGCCAGCAAAAACCAATACTACGAGCAGTACTTC.

The rearrangement uses TRBV19 and TRBJ2-5, with TRBD1 identical over 8 bases. CDR3 length: 13 residues. Unmatched junction bases numbered 2, after V lost 4 bases and J lost 4 bases. Germline lookup yields CDR1 LNHDA and CDR2 SQIVND (reference sequence). The CDR3 region is CASSKDRGETQYF. DNA of the CDR3: TGTGCCAGTAGTAAAGACAGGGGAGAGACCCAGTACTTC. Filled out from reference TRBV19 and TRBJ2-5, the complete variable domain reads DGGITQSPKYLFRKEGQNVTLSCEQNLNHDAMYWYRQDPGQGLRLIYYSQIVNDFQKGDIAEGYSVSREKKESFPLTVTSAQKNPTAFYLCASSKDRGETQYFGPGTRLLVL.

V and J are TRBV19 and TRBJ1-2; D possibly corresponds to TRBD1 (5 bases). The germline V gene encodes CDR1 LNHDA and CDR2 SQIVND (reference sequence). V was pared by 3 bases and J by 5 bases, with 13 bases between. CDR3 length: 14 amino acids. The CDR3: CASSMSGRGYGYTF. CDR3 bases: TGTGCCAGTAGTATGTCGGGGAGGGGTTATGGCTACACCTTC.

This rearrangement joins TRBV10-1 to TRBJ2-1; the D gene is possibly TRBD2 (7 bases). Germline V lookup: CDR1 WNHNN, CDR2 SYGVQD (reference sequence). V dropped 7 bases and J dropped 7 bases, with 26 bases sitting between them. This CDR3 contains 17 residues. The DNA of the CDR3 is TGCGCCAGCACCAACCCACCCCTAGCGGAGAGGGGGAATGAGCAGTTCTTC. It is translated as CASTNPPLAERGNEQFF.

This clone was seen a few times. V and J are TRBV6-4 and TRBJ1-2, with D unclear. In germline, CDR1 is MRHNA, CDR2 SNTAGT. V shed 4 bases and J shed 5 bases, with 14 bases lying between them. There are 14 residues in the CDR3. CDR3: CASSARFGGYGYTF. DNA for the CDR3: TGTGCCAGCAGTGCCCGATTCGGTGGTTATGGCTACACCTTC.

The chain uses TRBV30 and TRBJ1-2, with D possibly TRBD1 on 6 matching bases. Per the germline V gene, CDR1 is GTSNPN and CDR2 is SVGIG (reference sequence). Trimming took 4 bases from V and 5 from J, leaving 11 bases between them. The CDR3 is 12 amino acids. The CDR3 DNA reads TGTGCCTGGACCCGGACAGAATATGGCTACACCTTC. Its translation is CAWTRTEYGYTF.

This chain uses TRBV5-6 with TRBJ1-6, with TRBD1 matching 7 bases. This CDR3 has 15 residues. Germline CDR1 SGHDT, CDR2 YYEEEE. Unmatched junction bases numbered 3, after V lost 0 bases and J lost 6 bases. The CDR3 DNA reads as TGTGCCAGCAGCTTGGAGACAGGGTTTAATTCACCCCTCCACTTT. This codes for CASSLETGFNSPLHF.